This T cell receptor beta chain was captured in a study of molecular identifiers for immune sequencing clone quantification. Whole-study findings and limits: Beyond 20 RNA copies, clones held over 98% of effector molecules, compared with under 1% in naive cells. Identical TCR molecules that share a barcode could lead to an underestimation of highly expanded clone sizes.

Germline lookup yields CDR1 MNHEY and CDR2 SMNVEV (reference sequence). The CDR3 loop spans 13 amino acids. V was cut by 6 bases and J by 3 bases, with 11 bases left in between. As CD8+CD4-CCR7+CD45RA+ cells, naive CD8 T cells were sorted. Previously described methods and listed TCR primers were used for bulk TCR libraries. One entry per CDR3 protein, called by TCRdb with MiXCR from the PCR reads. The repertoire holds about 510,000 distinct CDR3 sequences, roughly 25% seen once, with around 0.76% in the top ten. This clonotype has more than one count but fewer than ten. Antigen specificity is unknown. The TCR was taken from a human donor in good health. Some libraries in this study had Jurkat cell RNA spiked in. Sample: naive CD8+ T cells from blood, with Jurkat cell RNA spiked in. As for subset: FACS-sorted CD8+CD4-CCR7+CD45RA+ naive T cells. The chain recombines TRBV27 with TRBJ1-1; D unresolved. CDR3: CASRRTADTEAFF. In nucleotides, the CDR3 is TGTGCCAGCAGGCGGACGGCAGACACTGAAGCTTTCTTT.